The clone carrying this T cell receptor (beta chain) was observed once. Its cognate antigen is unknown. CDR1 and CDR2 (germline): SGHTA, FQGNSA. Trimming took off 5 bases at V and 5 bases at J, with 9 bases between the two ends. The CDR3 loop spans 12 amino acids. Attached unique molecular identifiers marked individual cDNA molecules. TCRdb fed the 5' RACE reads into MiXCR, producing one record per CDR3 protein. The repertoire has tens of thousands of distinct CDR3 sequences, 9% to 15% of them found once; the top ten carry about a sixth. These data are taken from a study of early T cells in non-severe SARS-CoV-2 infection. Study summary: It was bulk RNA from unsorted whole blood that was sequenced, and the chains were unpaired.

General study points: VDJdb matching skewed toward anti-spike CD8 responses, missing private and CD4 specificities.

This receptor was taken from an adult who was a healthcare worker with PCR-confirmed SARS-CoV-2 infection or an uninfected control (not recorded which). The sequenced sample consisted of whole blood. The chain combines TRBV7-2 with TRBJ2-5; D gene ambiguous. The CDR3 loop reads CASSPAPETQYF. The CDR3 nucleotides read TGTGCCAGCAGCCCGGCTCCGGAGACCCAGTACTTC.